The T cell receptor (beta chain) described here comes from a study of blood T cell repertoires in COVID-19. Study at large: PBMCs, B-cell-depleted T cells, or T cells provided the cDNA or gDNA that made up the material.

Authors' data handling: Reference gene primer amplification gave estimated nucleated cell counts. Generated by immunoSEQ multiplex PCR, the TCRdb table keeps only in-frame clones and is missing some. V and J calls and clone size are those listed in that table; D and trimming were worked out from the DNA. The sample lists approximately 90,000 clones; approximately 91% were seen once. Trimming at V came to 9 bases and at J to 8 bases, leaving 11 bases not matched to a gene. CDR1 SNHLY and CDR2 FYNNEI come from the germline V gene. The CDR3 spans 14 residues. The receptor comes from a man aged 55 to 70 with COVID-19, enrolled during active disease. Sequencing was performed on peripheral blood. The genes are TRBV2 and TRBJ1-3, with 9 bases matching TRBD1. Here the CDR3 reads CARQAGTGTDTIYF. In nucleotides, the CDR3 is TGTGCCAGACAAGCCGGGACAGGGACGGACACCATATATTTT.